This record looks at one T cell receptor (beta chain) sequence and its context. Its target is not known. The data derive from a study of PD-1 blockade in classical Hodgkin lymphoma. Study information: Nivolumab dosed at 3 mg/kg went to patients intravenously every 2 weeks. The study, taken as a whole, reports: For complete responders, baseline diversity was comparable to that of newly diagnosed patients. Newly diagnosed patients were reported to start with lower TCR diversity than healthy donors.

Clones were sequenced by immunoSEQ multiplex PCR, and TCRdb holds only the in-frame ones, with some missing. Among about 43,000 clones listed, around 70% were seen once. With 5 bases removed from V and 5 bases from J, the gap between germline ends came to 10 bases. This CDR3 contains 11 residues. CDR1 is DFQATT and CDR2 is SNEGSKA in the germline V gene (reference sequence). Patients all relapsed after autologous stem cell transplantation, and there was variation in brentuximab vedotin exposure. This sample comprised peripheral blood mononuclear cells (PBMCs), obtained at baseline. The chain uses TRBV20-1 and TRBJ2-7, with D tentatively TRBD1 (5 bases). The origin of this receptor is a human donor with classical Hodgkin lymphoma. For the CDR3, the DNA is TGCAGTGCTGCAAGGGGCAACGAGCAGTACTTC. Amino acid sequence: CSAARGNEQYF.